A single sample gave rise to the 15 T cell receptor beta chains below, sequenced in a study of cytomegalovirus exposure and HLA in healthy donors. PCR amplification relied on 60 Vbeta primers (plus 13 Jbeta primers). Profiled with immunoSEQ multiplex PCR; TCRdb holds only in-frame clones, not every one. The sample data list about 210,000 clones. Sequenced sample: PBMCs. The receptors come from a woman between 25 and 40 years old in good health and CMV-seropositive.

This chain links TRBV7-2 with TRBJ1-6; D remains ambiguous. This CDR3 region has 15 residues. V was shortened by 1 base and J by 7 bases, with 11 bases between the two germline ends. Germline loops: CDR1 SGHTA, CDR2 FQGNSA. The CDR3 sequence is CASSLGRGGNSPLHF. DNA of the CDR3: TGTGCCAGCAGCTTAGGACGAGGAGGGAATTCACCCCTCCACTTT.

The chain carries TRBV4-1 and TRBJ2-2; TRBD1 matches 7 bases. Germline CDR1 reads MGHRA; CDR2 reads YSYEKL. The CDR3 is 14 amino acids. The junction had 4 bases not matched to a gene; V was cut back by 5 bases and J by 4 bases. The CDR3 protein is CASSGDSTTGELFF. For the CDR3, the DNA is TGCGCCAGCAGCGGGGACAGTACCACCGGGGAGCTGTTTTTT.

The chain couples TRBV2 to TRBJ2-7; a weak D match, TRBD2 (6 bases). Germline V gene lookup returns CDR1 SNHLY and CDR2 FYNNEI. This CDR3 spans 16 amino acids. V lost 6 bases to trimming and J lost 9 bases, with 27 bases between them. DNA of the CDR3: TGTGCCAGCAGCCTAAATGGGGACTCCGCCGGGTCCGGGCAGTACTTC. Translation: CASSLNGDSAGSGQYF. Drawing the rest from reference TRBV2 and TRBJ2-7, the complete variable domain is EPEVTQTPSHQVTQMGQEVILRCVPISNHLYFYWYRQILGQKVEFLVSFYNNEISEKSEIFDDQFSVERPDGSNFTLKIRSTKLEDSAMYFCASSLNGDSAGSGQYFGPGTRLTVT.

The chain carries TRBV5-4 and TRBJ1-2, with a possible D match to TRBD1 (6 bases). Trimming cost V 3 bases and J 2 bases, with 14 bases left between them. Germline loops: CDR1 SGHNT, CDR2 YYREEE (reference sequence). The CDR3 runs 15 residues. For the CDR3, the DNA is TGTGCCAGCAGCTCCCAACAGGGATCCAACTATGGCTACACCTTC. Its protein is CASSSQQGSNYGYTF. Filled out from reference TRBV5-4 and TRBJ1-2, the complete variable domain reads ETGVTQSPTHLIKTRGQQVTLRCSSQSGHNTVSWYQQALGQGPQFIFQYYREEENGRGNFPPRFSGLQFPNYSSELNVNALELDDSALYLCASSSQQGSNYGYTFGSGTRLTVV.

V gene TRBV10-1 combines with J gene TRBJ2-7; D remains ambiguous. CDR3 length: 11 amino acids. Germline CDR1 WNHNN, CDR2 SYGVQD (reference sequence). The V end lost 3 bases, the J end lost 2 bases, and 2 bases lay between the germline ends. The CDR3 coding sequence is TGCGCCAGCAGTGATACCTACGAGCAGTACTTC. This translates into CASSDTYEQYF.

J is TRBJ1-3 and V is TRBV7-9; 7 bases agree with TRBD1. CDR3 length: 16 residues. From germline, CDR1 is SEHNR and CDR2 FQNEAQ (reference sequence). V lost 3 bases, J lost 4 bases, and 9 bases stayed unmatched. CDR3 loop: CASSLTTGKNGNTIYF. The CDR3 nucleotides read TGTGCCAGCAGCTTGACGACAGGGAAAAACGGAAACACCATATATTTT.

The V and J genes are TRBV6-1 and TRBJ1-2; 9 bases align to TRBD1. Per the germline V gene, CDR1 is MNHNS and CDR2 is SASEGT. There are 13 residues in the CDR3. Trimming removed 8 bases from V and 2 bases from J; junction bases left unmatched: 3. CDR3 nucleotide sequence: TGTGCCAGCGGGACAGGGACCAACTATGGCTACACCTTC. This translates into CASGTGTNYGYTF.

The chain uses TRBV5-1 and TRBJ1-4; D is ambiguous. The CDR3 contains 13 residues. V was clipped by 7 bases and J by 6 bases, with 13 bases between them. Germline assignment: CDR1 SGHRS and CDR2 YFSETQ. The CDR3, as DNA: TGCGCCAGCCGGGGATCCCGCTATGAAAAACTGTTTTTT. Protein: CASRGSRYEKLFF.

V is TRBV4-2 and J is TRBJ1-6; TRBD1 agrees at 9 bases. CDR3 length: 16 residues. Germline V gene lookup returns CDR1 LGHNA and CDR2 YNFKEQ. V lost 1 base and J lost 12; bases outside the gene matches: 10. Here the CDR3 reads CASSQVGTGSIIPLHF. For the CDR3, the DNA is TGTGCCAGCAGCCAAGTTGGGACAGGGAGTATTATACCCCTCCACTTT.

The V call is TRBV6-4, the J call TRBJ2-1; no firm D call. The CDR3 sequence is 14 residues long. Germline CDR1 reads MRHNA; CDR2 reads SNTAGT. Trimming left V 4 bases short and J 0 bases short, with 7 bases between. The chain's CDR3 is CASSAQASYNEQFF. CDR3 in DNA: TGTGCCAGCAGTGCTCAGGCCTCCTACAATGAGCAGTTCTTC.

The chain couples TRBV5-1 to TRBJ2-5, with TRBD2 as a possible D gene (7 bases). Trimming removed 0 bases at V and 5 bases at J, with 17 bases between. This CDR3 spans 16 amino acids. In germline, CDR1 is SGHRS, CDR2 YFSETQ. The CDR3 region is CASSLGGGALVETQYF. The CDR3 DNA is TGCGCCAGCAGCTTGGGAGGGGGGGCCTTAGTGGAGACCCAGTACTTC. Filled out from reference TRBV5-1 and TRBJ2-5, the complete variable domain reads KAGVTQTPRYLIKTRGQQVTLSCSPISGHRSVSWYQQTPGQGLQFLFEYFSETQRNKGNFPGRFSGRQFSNSRSEMNVSTLELGDSALYLCASSLGGGALVETQYFGPGTRLLVL.

This rearrangement joins TRBV19 to TRBJ1-5, with 8 bases lining up with TRBD1. CDR1 and CDR2 (germline): LNHDA, SQIVND (reference sequence). Trimming at V came to 4 bases and at J to 6 bases, leaving 8 bases not matched to a gene. The CDR3 has 15 residues. As DNA, the CDR3 is TGTGCCAGTAGTAAAACAGGGGGAGTAAGTCAGCCCCAGCATTTT. As protein: CASSKTGGVSQPQHF.

In the case of this clone: This CDR3 is also generated by other DNA sequences in the sample. V is TRBV6-5 and J is TRBJ2-7; 9 nucleotides line up with TRBD1. Unmatched junction bases numbered 7, after V lost 6 bases and J lost 4 bases. Per germline, CDR1 MNHEY and CDR2 SVGAGI. This CDR3 has 14 amino acids. CDR3 in amino acids: CASSRGQGSYEQYF. DNA for the CDR3: TGTGCCAGCAGCCGTGGACAGGGGTCATACGAGCAGTACTTC.

The rearrangement joins TRBV18 to TRBJ2-7; 8 nucleotides agree with TRBD1. This CDR3 spans 15 amino acids. In germline, CDR1 is KGHSH, CDR2 LQKENI. V shed 3 bases, J shed 2 bases, and the junction held 6 bases outside the gene matches. In nucleotides, the CDR3 is TGTGCCAGCTCACCGGGACAGGCTCACACCTACGAGCAGTACTTC. Amino acids: CASSPGQAHTYEQYF.

The CDR3 bases are TGTGCCACCACAGGGGCCGCCTCTGGAAACACCATATATTTT. This sequence encodes CATTGAASGNTIYF. The chain recombines TRBV2 with TRBJ1-3, with 7 bases that match TRBD1. V dropped 10 bases and J dropped 0; count of bases not matched to a gene: 6. The CDR3 is 14 amino acids. Germline V gene data show CDR1 as SNHLY and CDR2 as FYNNEI.